The entry below describes one T cell receptor (beta chain). Its specificity is unknown. These data come from a study of T cells in localized non-small cell lung cancer. Study conclusions and caveats: For the top 100 tumor clones, a median about 60 also appeared in adjacent lung. Tumor samples were not multi-region, leaving intratumor heterogeneity unexcluded. Greater T cell density in blood accompanied longer overall survival.

From germline, CDR1 is MDHEN and CDR2 SYDVKM. The ends were cut back, 3 bases at V and 6 bases at J, with 11 bases in the middle. The CDR3 contains 14 residues. TCRdb's table, derived via immunoSEQ multiplex PCR, lists solely in-frame clones and lacks some. The sample includes approximately 30,000 clones, more than 75% of them seen just once. This specimen consisted of peripheral blood, obtained before any cancer treatment. This TCR was sampled from a male donor aged 60 or older with stage III lung adenocarcinoma. The rearrangement joins TRBV28 to TRBJ2-2; no clear D. The chain's CDR3 is CASSFRASAGELFF. The CDR3 DNA reads as TGTGCCAGCAGTTTCAGAGCGTCGGCCGGGGAGCTGTTTTTT.